This is a list of T cell receptor beta chains from one sample in a study of T-cell memory formation after mild COVID-19. Each CDR3 protein is one row after TCRdb ran MiXCR on the 5' RACE reads. The sample gives fewer than 350,000 distinct CDR3 sequences, 13% to 15% of which show up once; 21% is in the top ten. Input material: PBMCs or a T cell subset sorted from them (not recorded which). All receptors come from a man aged 18 to 30 who had mild COVID-19 (a few samples of this study predate the infection). Cell type and time point are not known. Each CDR3 is given with its conserved first and last residue. The D gene is left open where the match is weak. Expanded clones are given a class, and other clones once, few, many or no size at all.

V gene,D gene,J gene,clone size,CDR3 DNA,CDR3 protein
TRBV4-1,TRBD2,TRBJ2-5,few,TGCGCCAGCAGCCAAGAAGGGCTAGCGGGGGTGGGGACCCAGTACTTC,CASSQEGLAGVGTQYF
TRBV3-1,TRBD2,TRBJ2-1,once,TGTGCCAGCAGCCAGGGTCTAGCGGGGGGCCTTGGTGAGCAGTTCTTC,CASSQGLAGGLGEQFF
TRBV4-3,.,TRBJ2-7,few,TGCGCCAGCAGCCAAGGGGCGGGGGCTAATCTCCACTACGAGCAGTACTTC,CASSQGAGANLHYEQYF
TRBV4-1,TRBD1,TRBJ2-2,few,TGCGCCAGCAGCCGAGGGACAGGGGGGACCACCGGGGAGCTGTTTTTT,CASSRGTGGTTGELFF
TRBV12-3/TRBV12-4,.,TRBJ2-1,many,TGTGCCAGCAGTTACCCCCAGACTCACTCAAGAGAGCAGTTCTTC,CASSYPQTHSREQFF
TRBV24-1,TRBD1,TRBJ2-1,.,TGTGCCACCAGTGTTCCGGGACAGGGGGCCTACAATGAGCAGTTCTTC,CATSVPGQGAYNEQFF
TRBV10-2,.,TRBJ1-2,few,TGCGCCAGCAGTGAGGGGACGGCTAACTATGGCTACACCTTC,CASSEGTANYGYTF
TRBV19,.,TRBJ2-5,few,TGTGCCAGTAGCCCCCAGGGGTACGAAGAGACCCAGTACTTC,CASSPQGYEETQYF
TRBV4-3,.,TRBJ2-2,few,TGCGCCAGCAGCCAAGACATGGACACCGGGGAGCTGTTTTTT,CASSQDMDTGELFF
TRBV15,.,TRBJ1-3,many,TGTGCCACCAGCAGGAGAGACAACACCATATATTTT,CATSRRDNTIYF
TRBV5-1,.,TRBJ1-1,few,TGCGCCAGCGGGACGGGGAACACTGAAGCTTTCTTT,CASGTGNTEAFF
TRBV5-4,TRBD1,TRBJ2-2,.,TGTGCCAGCAGCTTGCCGCGGACAGGGGGCACCGGGGAGCTGTTTTTT,CASSLPRTGGTGELFF
TRBV6-2/TRBV6-3,.,TRBJ1-2,few,TGTGCCAGCGTCGAAGTAGGCGGCTATGGCTACACCTTC,CASVEVGGYGYTF
TRBV6-2/TRBV6-3,.,TRBJ2-2,few,TGTGCCAGCAGTTATTTCACCGGGGAGCTGTTTTTT,CASSYFTGELFF
TRBV27,TRBD1,TRBJ1-6,few,TGTGCCAGCAGTTTCAGGGGGCGTGGATCACCCCTCCACTTT,CASSFRGRGSPLHF
TRBV18,.,TRBJ2-3,many,TGTGCCAGCAGCCCACCCTCGGCTGATACGCAGTATTTT,CASSPPSADTQYF
TRBV20-1,.,TRBJ1-4,few,TGCAGTGCGACCCAGGGTGGGGGAAATGAAAAACTGTTTTTT,CSATQGGGNEKLFF
TRBV25-1,.,TRBJ2-3,.,TGTGCCAGCAGTGAAAAGCGAGGGGCTAGCCAAGATACGCAGTATTTT,CASSEKRGASQDTQYF
TRBV15,.,TRBJ2-5,.,TGTGCCACCAGCGCGAAGGGACTCCTCCAGTACTTC,CATSAKGLLQYF
TRBV7-2,.,TRBJ1-2,.,TGTGCCAGCAGCTCGGCCCGGACAGCCTATGGTGGCTACACCTTC,CASSSARTAYGGYTF
TRBV7-9,.,TRBJ1-1,few,TGTGCCAGCAGCGCGCGGACCGGGACCGAAACTTTCTTT,CASSARTGTETFF
TRBV9,.,TRBJ2-5,.,TGTGCCAGCAGCCCGCGGAGTGGGGGACTTATAGACGGGGAGACCCAGTACTTC,CASSPRSGGLIDGETQYF
TRBV7-2,.,TRBJ2-7,.,TGTGCCAGCAGTAGCGCGGGCCCCGGGTACGAGCAGTACTTC,CASSSAGPGYEQYF
TRBV9,.,TRBJ1-2,.,TGTGCCAGCAGCTTGTTAGGGGCAGGGGAGTACGGCTACACCTTC,CASSLLGAGEYGYTF
TRBV19,.,TRBJ1-4,.,TGTGCCAGTACGAGTCAGAGGAGTAATGAAAAACTGTTTTTT,CASTSQRSNEKLFF
TRBV21-1,.,TRBJ2-1,.,TGTGCCAGCAGCAGATACAGGGGGTCGGGGCAGTTCTTC,CASSRYRGSGQFF
TRBV11-2,TRBD2,TRBJ2-5,.,TGTGCCAGCAGCTCGCGGGGGGACACAGGGACCCAGTACTTC,CASSSRGDTGTQYF
TRBV29-1,.,TRBJ1-4,few,TGCAGCGTAGAGGGAGCTAATGAAAAACTGTTTTTT,CSVEGANEKLFF
TRBV20-1,TRBD1,TRBJ1-6,.,TGCAGTGCCACCGACAGGGGGCAGGGACGACCCCTCCACTTT,CSATDRGQGRPLHF
TRBV18,.,TRBJ2-1,many,TGTGCCAGCTCACCACAAGCGTACAATGAGCAGTTCTTC,CASSPQAYNEQFF
TRBV25-1,.,TRBJ2-4,few,TGTGCCAGCAGTACGACCCTTGATGGGGACATTCAGTACTTC,CASSTTLDGDIQYF